This passage covers 2 T cell receptor beta chains from one sample sequenced in a study of breast tumors, draining lymph nodes, adjacent tissues. TCRdb re-derived calls from the multiplex PCR reads in MiXCR, one entry per CDR3 protein. The sample has around 150,000 distinct CDR3 sequences; 20% to 25% are singletons. Samples came from axillary lymph nodes draining the breast cancer. Material for sequencing was axillary lymph node tissue. Receptors originate from a female donor with breast cancer. Some clones in this sample may be carry-over from other donors' samples.

This clonotype has ten or more counts. The chain uses TRBV20-1 and TRBJ2-3; TRBD2 aligns across 9 bases. The J segment lost 0 bases and the V segment lost 1 base, leaving 8 bases of the junction unmatched. The CDR3 sequence is 17 residues long. Germline V gene data show CDR1 as DFQATT and CDR2 as SNEGSKA (reference sequence). The CDR3 coding sequence is TGCAGTGCTAGAGCCGCGGGAGGGGCCTATAGCACAGATACGCAGTATTTT. This codes for CSARAAGGAYSTDTQYF.

A few counts support this clonotype. The chain carries TRBV30 and TRBJ1-5; D is perhaps TRBD1 (5 bases). Trimming removed 2 bases from V and 3 bases from J, with 11 bases in between. Looked up from germline, CDR1 is GTSNPN and CDR2 is SVGIG (reference sequence). CDR3 size: 14 residues. The CDR3 region has the DNA TGTGCCTGGAGTCATGGGGGAGTCAATCAGCCCCAGCATTTT. Protein product: CAWSHGGVNQPQHF. Full variable domain (remainder filled in from reference TRBV30 and TRBJ1-5): SQTIHQWPATLVQPVGSPLSLECTVEGTSNPNLYWYRQAAGRGLQLLFYSVGIGQISSEVPQNLSASRPQDRQFILSSKKLLLSDSGFYLCAWSHGGVNQPQHFGDGTRLSIL.